This T cell receptor (beta chain) was recovered during a study of control samples from healthy donors and cancer patients. Germline V lookup: CDR1 LNHDA, CDR2 SQIVND (reference sequence). Trimming cost V 1 base and J 0 bases, with 10 bases left between them. This CDR3 spans 16 amino acids. The method was immunoSEQ multiplex PCR; TCRdb's version includes in-frame clones alone and lacks a portion of them. The sample includes about 94,000 clones, less than 95% seen only once; the top ten take about 4%. The chain employs TRBV19 and TRBJ1-5; D is undetermined. The sequence derives from a woman between 18 and 30 years old in good health. Sequencing was carried out using blood. The CDR3 DNA follows: TGTGCCAGTAGTATAGCGAGCCGCTTTAGCAATCAGCCCCAGCATTTT. Translating it yields CASSIASRFSNQPQHF.